This TCR beta chain was obtained from a study of Graves' ophthalmopathy and Graves' hyperthyroidism (dated by TCRdb to the late 2010s). A note on the overall study: Peripheral blood was collected at initial diagnosis, prior to any treatment. A discovery set of 95 to 100 patients (around 45 ophthalmopathy, fewer than 60 stable hyperthyroidism) was enrolled to explore V-J signatures distinguishing ophthalmopathy from hyperthyroidism. For independent validation, a separate cohort was made up of approximately 19 hyperthyroidism patients plus 17 patients who later progressed from hyperthyroidism to ophthalmopathy. In total, approximately 140 blood samples were TCR-sequenced: around 42 ophthalmopathy, some 72 hyperthyroidism and approximately 17 hyperthyroidism-to-ophthalmopathy patients. T-cell repertoires of thyroid tissue and blood were compared in more than five hyperthyroidism patients. The study used signatures of the TCR beta repertoire to tell Graves' ophthalmopathy apart from Graves' hyperthyroidism and to predict which patients would progress to ophthalmopathy. Following sample collection, hyperthyroidism patients were given methimazole at a starting dose of 30 mg daily, and ophthalmopathy patients were given high-dose intravenous methylprednisolone. The 75 to 100 discovery patients were randomly divided into training and test sets at a 7:3 ratio.

This clonotype came up once. The antigen it binds to is not known. No much larger clonotype is one base removed from it; base qualities were not supplied. A single read constitutes weak evidence. The V end loses 3 bases and the J end loses 3 bases, and a stretch of 8 bases separates them. The CDR3 runs 12 amino acids, cysteine and phenylalanine included. Kept here is only the CDR3 DNA, which spans 36 bases and is read in frame from base 1. CDR1 and CDR2, looked up from the germline V gene (reference sequence), are DFQATT and SNEGSKA. The research as a whole found: In validation, the model predicted ophthalmopathy progression with about 70% sensitivity and roughly 72% specificity; about a dozen predicted patients were CT-confirmed with GO in a median of about 6.2 months. Sample size was not statistically predetermined, and group allocation was not concealed from the investigators. The 13-signature model separated ophthalmopathy from stable hyperthyroidism with around 90% sensitivity and about 81% specificity in cross-validation, and 80%/75% in the test set. Most of the expanded thyroid clonotypes with a frequency above 0.001 were also detected in blood, and it was suggested that the thyroid immune response may be reflected by blood repertoires.

For repertoire sequencing, TCR beta CDR3 regions were amplified from RNA transcripts. The first round was an RT-PCR using HTBI primers with the Qiagen OneStep RT-PCR kit, and this first round was followed by a second-round multiplex PCR, then size selection and purification. Libraries were sequenced on an Illumina HiSeq2000 using paired-end 100 bp reads. Concerning the study's data processing: SOAPnuke was used for read processing, and reads with adapters, uncalled bases, a mean Phred below 15, or no exact constant-primer or identifier match were discarded. High-quality paired reads were merged with COPE v1.2.5. Each unique nucleotide sequence was treated as a clonotype, and MiTCR v1.1 was used to align the clonotypes to the IMGT TRB V, D and J references. The analysis was limited to V-J combinations with a frequency above 0.0001, which together covered 99% to 99.2% of the repertoires. For each V-J combination, a TCR clonal expansion and chaos score was defined as F50 clonal expansion divided by the chaos observed in the TCRdist matrix. Features were reduced by Welch's t-statistics and random forest to approximately 13 V-J combinations, which fed a naive Bayes classifier. Thyroid-blood repertoire similarity was quantified with the Morisita-Horn index. The public reads were reprocessed in TCRdb via fastp at Q25 and MiXCR, keeping in-frame beta chains. One record per CDR3 amino acid sequence lists the most common genes and DNA. These V and J calls derive from TCRdb rather than the authors' analysis. The sample records roughly 480,000 distinct CDR3 sequences, about 15% of which are singletons. The ten largest clones add up to about a tenth of the sample.

Ophthalmopathy patients had moderately to severely active disease, Clinical Activity Score of at least 3, NOSPECS grade of at least 4, and disease duration under 3 months. Patients with other autoimmune diseases, uncontrolled infections, pregnancy or lactation were excluded. Diagnosis relied on clinical symptoms, serum thyroxine, TRAb, thyroid ultrasound and orbital computed tomography. PBMCs were isolated from 10 ml of fresh peripheral blood by Ficoll-Paque density gradient centrifugation. Trizol reagent was used to extract the total RNA, and its quality was then checked on an Agilent 2100 Bioanalyzer.

The receptor chain draws on TRBV20-1 and TRBJ1-2, with an unclear D gene assignment. Specimen: blood. The receptor was derived from a woman in her twenties or thirties with Graves' ophthalmopathy. Donor details come from another sample of the same person, matched by shared clones. The CDR3 region has the sequence CSARVFYYGYTF. The DNA sequence follows: TGCAGTGCTAGGGTCTTCTACTATGGCTACACCTTC.